This record concerns one TCR beta chain sequence. Its antigen remains unidentified. Base qualities are not at hand, and no much larger clone is one base apart. The library was made by the immunoSEQ multiplex PCR assay. In TCRdb, the immuneACCESS table is reduced to in-frame sequences with V and J assigned. These tables do not hold every clone; where another copy was compared, an unresolved V gene accounts for under half, and the others remain unexplained. For this sample the table gives approximately 51,000 clones, of which 94% were detected only once. Of the sample, around 0.6% falls within the top ten clones. The source of the sample is a study of T cell changes during pregnancy in multiple sclerosis (dated by TCRdb to between 2018 and 2021). Turning to the overall study: The study examined how the T cell repertoire changed over the course of pregnancy in women with multiple sclerosis.

The CDR3 goes from the cysteine to the phenylalanine over 15 residues. Left in the record is the CDR3 DNA by itself, 45 bases read in frame from the first base. V is pared back by 2 bases and J by 7 bases, with 12 bases lying between the germline termini. The germline V gene gives CDR1 as SGHDN and CDR2 as FVKESK. Sequencing was performed on CD4+ T cells from peripheral blood mononuclear cells, taken in the second trimester of pregnancy. The sequence was collected from a female donor with multiple sclerosis, enrolled in a pregnancy study. The chain links TRBV14 with TRBJ1-6; TRBD1 is possibly the D segment (5 matching bases). The DNA sequence reads TGTGCCAGCAGCCAATTGGGGCAGAACAATTCACCCCTCCACTTT. The encoded protein is CASSQLGQNNSPLHF.